This paragraph covers one T cell receptor beta chain sequence. Its antigen is undetermined. Deletions cut 5 bases from V and 6 bases from J, with 18 bases between. The CDR3 is 15 amino acids. Germline V lookup: CDR1 SEHNR, CDR2 FQNEAQ (reference sequence). The data derive from a study of blood T cells in healthy people across ages. Whole-study findings and limits: Strong correlation linked observed beta diversity and percent naive T cells.

A J-beta primer mix and a sample-barcoded 5' primer were used in a second PCR of roughly 6 to 11 cycles. TCRdb processed the 5' RACE reads anew with MiXCR; each CDR3 protein has one entry. The data contain about 540,000 distinct CDR3 sequences, less than 25% of them seen just once; the ten biggest clones take up around 10%. The authors extracted at least 6 micrograms of total RNA per sample. The same sample was also studied in work on T cells of mothers and their children. That study reports: Five or six children and their three healthy Caucasian mothers were the donors. Per child, around 3 million TCR beta CDR3 reads were obtained, against over 9 million per mother.

The chain uses TRBV7-9 and TRBJ2-3; D possibly corresponds to TRBD2 (7 bases). The source of this sequence is a boy aged 5 to 17 in good health. The specimen sequenced was blood. CDR3 nucleotide sequence: TGTGCCAGCAGCGCGGGGAACGGGGGGCCCGATACGCAGTATTTT. It translates to CASSAGNGGPDTQYF.